This T cell receptor (beta chain) comes out of a study of blood T cell repertoires in COVID-19. Germline V gene lookup returns CDR1 SGHTA and CDR2 FQGTGA. Trimming took 1 base from V and 4 from J, leaving 14 bases between them. The CDR3 runs to 15 residues. Method: immunoSEQ multiplex PCR; TCRdb's copy keeps in-frame clones and lacks some. This sample has roughly 63,000 clones, with roughly 78% found just once. Source material: peripheral blood. This clonotype originated in a human donor in a cohort sampled during active COVID-19. The V gene is TRBV7-3, the J gene TRBJ2-7; D ambiguous. Written as DNA, the CDR3 is TGTGCCAGCAGCTTAATGGCAGAATCTCCTTACGAGCAGTACTTC. Amino acids: CASSLMAESPYEQYF.